This TCR beta chain is drawn from a study of cytomegalovirus exposure and HLA in healthy donors. CDR1 is MGHRA, CDR2 YSYEKL, per germline. Trimming took off 0 bases at V and 9 bases at J, with 12 bases between the two ends. The CDR3 is made up of 13 amino acids. Whole-study results and caveats: The authors enumerated 150 to 200 TCR beta chains as linked to cytomegalovirus.

This clone appeared once. Antigen: not known. With 60 Vbeta and 13 Jbeta primers, the PCR was carried out. Here immunoSEQ multiplex PCR was the method, and the copy in TCRdb shows in-frame clones only, minus some. The sample lists some 190,000 clones; 81% were seen once. The sequencing sample was made of PBMCs. This chain joins TRBV4-1 and TRBJ2-7, with D possibly TRBD1 on 6 matching bases. The TCR was taken from a man aged 18 to 35 in good health and CMV-seronegative. The CDR3 DNA follows: TGCGCCAGCAGCCAAGAGGGCGCCAGGGGGCAGTACTTC. It codes for CASSQEGARGQYF.